This T cell receptor beta chain appears in the sequencing data of a study of T cell responses to AZD1222 COVID-19 vaccine. Study-wide points: Baseline antibody screening turned up just five to seven seropositive AZD1222 recipients.

Turning to this clone: Its cognate antigen is unknown.

Assay used: immunoSEQ multiplex PCR; TCRdb lists only in-frame clones, some missing. The repertoire holds 100,000 to 150,000 clones, with about nine tenths as singletons. CDR3 length: 14 residues. Trimming removed 4 bases from V and 0 bases from J, with 11 bases in between. Germline assignment: CDR1 SGDLS and CDR2 YYNGEE. The sample in question was peripheral blood, obtained on day 0 of AZD1222 vaccination. The clonotype was recovered from an adult in good health. V and J are TRBV9 and TRBJ2-7; D call uncertain. CDR3 amino acids: CASSPGSISYEQYF. The CDR3 DNA reads TGTGCCAGCAGCCCAGGATCCATCTCCTACGAGCAGTACTTC. Supplemented by reference TRBV9 and TRBJ2-7, the full variable domain reads DSGVTQTPKHLITATGQRVTLRCSPRSGDLSVYWYQQSLDQGLQFLIQYYNGEERAKGNILERFSAQQFPDLHSELNLSSLELGDSALYFCASSPGSISYEQYFGPGTRLTVT.